Each of the 13 T cell receptor beta chains below was sequenced from the same sample in a study of T cells in women clearing cervical HPV infection. Data came from immunoSEQ multiplex PCR; TCRdb stores just in-frame clones and leaves some out. The sample spans some 31,000 clones; the ten largest clones claim roughly 2.8%. Sequencing was performed on blood buffy coat. The receptors come from a woman between 18 and 70 years old with a cervical HPV16 infection that either progressed to CIN3+ or cleared (not recorded which).

In the case of this clone: Sequencing ends 3 residues short of the CDR3 end; the germline J gene provides the rest. This chain uses TRBV5-8 with TRBJ2-7; D gene unclear. Germline V lookup: CDR1 SGHTS, CDR2 YDEGEE. The CDR3 consists of 11 residues. V was cut by 1 base and J by 3 bases, with 2 bases left in between. The sequenced part of the CDR3 DNA is TGTGCCAGCAGCTTGCACTACGAG. Translating it yields CASSLHYE. The CDR3 as a whole reads CASSLHYEQYF.

About this clone itself: The missing CDR3 end, 3 residues past where the read stops, is filled in from the germline J gene. The V call is TRBV19, the J call TRBJ1-1, with D unclear. The CDR3 covers 12 residues. The V end lost 0 bases, the J end lost 5 bases, and 4 bases lay between the germline ends. Per the germline V gene, CDR1 is LNHDA and CDR2 is SQIVND (reference sequence). CDR3 DNA (partial): TGTGCCAGTAGTATAGAAGGGACTGAA. This codes for CASSIEGTE. The CDR3 in full is CASSIEGTEAFF.

A remark on this clone: The read terminates 3 residues before the CDR3 end, so the remaining end is supplied by the germline J gene. The chain combines TRBV19 with TRBJ1-2; TRBD1 agrees at 9 bases. The CDR3 runs 11 residues. Germline trimming cut 9 bases from V and 6 bases from J; bases unmatched to any gene: 2. Germline V CDR1 and CDR2: LNHDA, SQIVND (reference sequence). Here the CDR3 reads CASRTGDGYTF. The DNA read from the CDR3 is TGTGCCAGCAGGACAGGGGATGGC.

As concerns this clone: The observed sequence ends 3 residues before the CDR3 terminus, with the missing tail filled in from the germline J gene. J is TRBJ2-1 and V is TRBV6-2 or TRBV6-3, with 9 bases identical to TRBD2. The V and J ends lost 3 bases and 8 bases, in that order; junction bases with no gene match: 11. Germline assignment: CDR1 MNHEY and CDR2 SVGEGT. This CDR3 region has 16 residues. The part of the CDR3 DNA that was read is TGTGCCAGCAGTTATTTGCGGGGGGGGCGGTTTCATGAG. Protein: CASSYLRGGRFHE. The CDR3, in full, reads CASSYLRGGRFHEQFF.

Regarding this clone: The read ends 3 residues before the CDR3 terminus; that terminus is restored from the germline J gene. The chain has TRBV5-1 and TRBJ2-1; TRBD2 aligns across 7 bases. The J segment lost 0 bases and the V segment lost 3 bases, leaving 3 bases of the junction unmatched. The germline CDR1 and CDR2 sequences are SGHRS and YFSETQ. The CDR3 sequence is 15 residues long. This chain's CDR3 is CASSYLAVSYNEQFF. The part of the CDR3 DNA that was read is TGCGCCAGCAGCTACCTAGCGGTCTCCTACAATGAG.

CDR3 protein: CSARDHMSQGFNEKLFF. Partial CDR3 DNA: TGCAGTGCTAGAGATCACATGTCCCAAGGCTTTAATGAAAAA. V and J are TRBV20-1 and TRBJ1-4, with D uncertain. The read terminates 3 residues ahead of where the CDR3 ends, so the germline J gene completes it. CDR1 is DFQATT, CDR2 SNEGSKA, per germline (reference sequence). The V end was cut by 0 bases, the J end by 4 bases, with 18 bases between. CDR3 length equals 17 residues.

As regards this clone: The CDR3 end is not reached by the read, which stops 3 residues before it; the germline J gene fills it in. This chain uses TRBV9 with TRBJ1-6; a possible D gene is TRBD1 (6 bases). Germline V lookup: CDR1 SGDLS, CDR2 YYNGEE. V was pared by 3 bases and J by 6 bases, with 13 bases between. This CDR3 has 15 amino acids. CDR3 region: CASSAGGGPNSPLHF. The CDR3 bases that were read are TGTGCCAGCAGCGCCGGGGGGGGCCCTAATTCACCC.

About this clone: The read terminates 3 residues before the CDR3 end, so the remaining end is supplied by the germline J gene. The chain joins TRBV7-9 to TRBJ1-4; D not certain. The length of the CDR3 is 14 residues. Trimming pared 5 bases from V and 3 bases from J, leaving 10 bases between. Germline CDR1 and CDR2: SEHNR and FQNEAQ (reference sequence). The part of the CDR3 DNA that was read is TGTGCCAGCAGCCCACATTCCTCTAATGAAAAA. Its translation is CASSPHSSNEK. The whole CDR3 is CASSPHSSNEKLFF.

Remarks on this clone: The DNA ends 3 residues before the CDR3 does, and the rest of the CDR3 is filled in from the germline J gene. The chain has TRBV6-2 or TRBV6-3 and TRBJ1-1; 8 bases fit TRBD1. The germline V gene has CDR1 MNHEY and CDR2 SVGEGT. The CDR3 runs 16 residues. J gave up 0 bases and V 6 bases, and 9 bases lay outside the gene matches. The CDR3 is CASRLDRGYLNTEAFF. Partial CDR3 DNA: TGTGCCAGCAGGCTAGACAGGGGATACTTGAACACTGAA.

Concerning this clone: The CDR3 end lies 3 residues beyond the end of the read and is filled in from the germline J gene. The rearrangement uses TRBV11-2 and TRBJ1-6; no definite D call. Trimming took off 5 bases at V and 8 bases at J, with 10 bases between the two ends. CDR1 and CDR2 from the germline V gene are SGHAT and FQNNGV. There are 13 residues in the CDR3. The covered CDR3 bases are TGTGCCAGCAGCAACCGACGGGATTCACCC. Encoded protein: CASSNRRDSP. The full CDR3 is CASSNRRDSPLHF. Full variable domain (remainder filled in from reference TRBV11-2 and TRBJ1-6): EAGVAQSPRYKIIEKRQSVAFWCNPISGHATLYWYQQILGQGPKLLIQFQNNGVVDDSQLPKDRFSAERLKGVDSTLKIQPAKLEDSAVYLCASSNRRDSPLHFGNGTRLTVT.

The covered CDR3 bases are TGTGCCAGCAGCCCCCCGGGAGACAGAGTCGAC. Protein sequence: CASSPPGDRVD. The CDR3 in its entirety is CASSPPGDRVDYTF. The J gene is TRBJ1-2, the V gene TRBV7-9; D perhaps matches TRBD1 (5 bases). The read stops 3 residues short of the end of the CDR3; the missing end is completed from the germline J gene. Germline assignment: CDR1 SEHNR and CDR2 FQNEAQ (reference sequence). This CDR3 contains 14 residues. Complete variable domain (other parts from reference TRBV7-9 and TRBJ1-2): DTGVSQNPRHKITKRGQNVTFRCDPISEHNRLYWYRQTLGQGPEFLTYFQNEAQLEKSRLLSDRFSAERPKGSFSTLEIQRTEQGDSAMYLCASSPPGDRVDYTFGSGTRLTVV.

Details on this clone: The read falls 3 residues short of the CDR3 end, and the missing part is taken from the germline J gene. The chain joins TRBV12-3 or TRBV12-4 to TRBJ1-6; no clear D. The CDR3 covers 14 residues. V lost 2 bases to trimming and J lost 7 bases, with 9 bases between them. The chain's CDR3 is CASSLSVRNSPLHF. The sequenced CDR3 bases are TGTGCCAGCAGTTTAAGTGTCAGGAATTCACCC.

For this clone: From the germline J gene comes the end of the CDR3, since the read stops 3 residues before it. This chain uses TRBV18 with TRBJ2-2; D remains unclear. CDR1 is KGHSH, CDR2 LQKENI, per germline. CDR3 length: 14 residues. V lost 1 base, J lost 1 base, and 4 bases lay in between. This chain's CDR3 is CASSPQGNTGELFF. CDR3 DNA (partial): TGTGCCAGCTCACCACAAGGGAACACCGGGGAG.